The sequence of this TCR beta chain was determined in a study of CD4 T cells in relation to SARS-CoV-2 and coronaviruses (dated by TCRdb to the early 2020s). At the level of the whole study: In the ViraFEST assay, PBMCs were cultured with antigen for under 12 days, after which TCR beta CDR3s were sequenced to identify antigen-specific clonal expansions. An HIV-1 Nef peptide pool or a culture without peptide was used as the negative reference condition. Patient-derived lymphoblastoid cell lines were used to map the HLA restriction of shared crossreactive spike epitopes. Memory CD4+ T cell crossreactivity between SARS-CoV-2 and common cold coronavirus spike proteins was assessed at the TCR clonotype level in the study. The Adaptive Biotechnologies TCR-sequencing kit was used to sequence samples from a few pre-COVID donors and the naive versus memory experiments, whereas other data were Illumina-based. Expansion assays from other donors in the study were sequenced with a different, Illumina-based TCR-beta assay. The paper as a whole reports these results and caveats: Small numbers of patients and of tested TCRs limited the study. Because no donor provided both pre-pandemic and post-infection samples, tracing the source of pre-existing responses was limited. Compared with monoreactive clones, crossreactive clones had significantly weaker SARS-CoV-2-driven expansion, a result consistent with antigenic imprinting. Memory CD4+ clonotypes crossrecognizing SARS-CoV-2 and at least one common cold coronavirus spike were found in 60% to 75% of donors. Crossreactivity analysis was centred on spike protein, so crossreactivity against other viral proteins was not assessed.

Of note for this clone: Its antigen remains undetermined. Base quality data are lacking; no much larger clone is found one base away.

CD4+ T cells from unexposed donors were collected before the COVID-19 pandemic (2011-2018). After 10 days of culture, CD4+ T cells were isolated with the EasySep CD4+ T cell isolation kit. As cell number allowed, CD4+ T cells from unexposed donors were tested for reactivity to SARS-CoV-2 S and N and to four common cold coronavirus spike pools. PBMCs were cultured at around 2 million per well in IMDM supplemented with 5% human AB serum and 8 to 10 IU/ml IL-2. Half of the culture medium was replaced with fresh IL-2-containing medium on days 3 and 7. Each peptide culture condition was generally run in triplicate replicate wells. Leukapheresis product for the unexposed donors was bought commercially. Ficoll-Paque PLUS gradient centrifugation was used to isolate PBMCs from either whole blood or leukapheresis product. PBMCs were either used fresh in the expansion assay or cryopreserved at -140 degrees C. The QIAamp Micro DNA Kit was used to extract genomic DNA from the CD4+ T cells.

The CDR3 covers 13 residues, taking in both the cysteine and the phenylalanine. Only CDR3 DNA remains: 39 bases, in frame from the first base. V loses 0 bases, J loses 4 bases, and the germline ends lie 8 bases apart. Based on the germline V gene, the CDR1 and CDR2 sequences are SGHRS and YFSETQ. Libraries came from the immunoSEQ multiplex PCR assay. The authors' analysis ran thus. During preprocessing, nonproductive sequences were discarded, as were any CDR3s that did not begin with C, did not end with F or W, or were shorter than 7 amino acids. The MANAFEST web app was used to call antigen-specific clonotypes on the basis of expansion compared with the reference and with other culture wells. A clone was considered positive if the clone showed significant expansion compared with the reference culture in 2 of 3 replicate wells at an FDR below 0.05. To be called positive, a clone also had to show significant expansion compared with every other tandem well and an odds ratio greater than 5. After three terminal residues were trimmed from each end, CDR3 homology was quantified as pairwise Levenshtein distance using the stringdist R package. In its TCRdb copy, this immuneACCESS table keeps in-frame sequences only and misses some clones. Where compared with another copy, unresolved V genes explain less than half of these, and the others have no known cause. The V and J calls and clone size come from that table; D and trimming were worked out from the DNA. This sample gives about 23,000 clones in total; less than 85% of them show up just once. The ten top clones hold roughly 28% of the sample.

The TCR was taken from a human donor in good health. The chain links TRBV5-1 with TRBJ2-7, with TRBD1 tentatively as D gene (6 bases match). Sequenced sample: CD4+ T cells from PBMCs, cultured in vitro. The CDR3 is CASSLADRYEQYF. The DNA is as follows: TGCGCCAGCAGCTTGGCGGACAGATACGAGCAGTACTTC.